These 11 T cell receptor beta chains were all obtained from the same sample, sequenced in a study of T cells in Graves' hyperthyroidism and ophthalmopathy. Amplification yielded TCR beta CDR3 regions, with RNA transcripts as the source. A first-round RT-PCR of the TCR CDR3 used the HTBI primer set. TCRdb recomputed calls from the multiplex PCR reads with MiXCR, one row per CDR3 protein. The table includes about 720,000 distinct CDR3 sequences, under 20% detected once. The sequencing sample was made of blood. These receptors were obtained from a woman aged 45-65 years with Graves' hyperthyroidism that later progressed to Graves' ophthalmopathy.

This clonotype has ten or more counts. The chain joins TRBV6-1 to TRBJ1-6, with D unresolved. This CDR3 comprises 13 residues. The germline CDR1 and CDR2 sequences are MNHNS and SASEGT. V lost 3 bases to trimming and J lost 4 bases, with 4 bases between them. As DNA, the CDR3 is TGTGCCAGCAGTGAGACATATAATTCACCCCTCCACTTT. Its translation is CASSETYNSPLHF.

This clonotype has a handful of counts. This chain joins TRBV7-3 and TRBJ1-6; D might be TRBD1 (5 bases). The CDR3 is 15 residues long. Trimming took 1 base from V and 5 from J, leaving 9 bases between them. Germline V gene lookup returns CDR1 SGHTA and CDR2 FQGTGA. In nucleotides, the CDR3 is TGTGCCAGCAGCTTAATTGACAGAAATAATTCACCCCTCCACTTT. It is translated as CASSLIDRNNSPLHF.

This clonotype was observed at least ten times. This chain links TRBV7-9 with TRBJ2-1; D perhaps matches TRBD2 (5 bases). CDR1 SEHNR and CDR2 FQNEAQ come from the germline V gene (reference sequence). Trimming took 2 bases from V and 0 from J, leaving 8 bases between them. The CDR3 totals 15 residues. This CDR3 reads CASSLPGSSYNEQFF. CDR3 nucleotides: TGTGCCAGCAGCTTACCGGGGAGCTCCTACAATGAGCAGTTCTTC. The whole variable domain, remainder taken from reference TRBV7-9 and TRBJ2-1, is DTGVSQNPRHKITKRGQNVTFRCDPISEHNRLYWYRQTLGQGPEFLTYFQNEAQLEKSRLLSDRFSAERPKGSFSTLEIQRTEQGDSAMYLCASSLPGSSYNEQFFGPGTRLTVL.

The chain links TRBV20-1 to TRBJ2-1; no clear D gene. Deletions cut 2 bases from V and 10 bases from J, with 6 bases between. Germline V gene sequence: CDR1 DFQATT, CDR2 SNEGSKA (reference sequence). The CDR3 has 10 amino acids. The CDR3 region has the DNA TGCAGTGCTAGAAGCGTCGAGCAGTTCTTC. Amino acid sequence: CSARSVEQFF.

The chain joins TRBV3-1 to TRBJ1-3; a weak D match, TRBD1 (6 bases). V lost 4 bases and J lost 2, with 15 bases in between. This CDR3 is 16 amino acids long. CDR1 is LGHDT, CDR2 YNNKEL, per germline (reference sequence). The DNA of the CDR3 is TGTGCCAGCAGCCCCATAGGGGGTGGTCCTGGAAACACCATATATTTT. This sequence encodes CASSPIGGGPGNTIYF. Using reference TRBV3-1 and TRBJ1-3 for the parts outside the CDR3, the full variable domain is DTAVSQTPKYLVTQMGNDKSIKCEQNLGHDTMYWYKQDSKKFLKIMFSYNNKELIINETVPNRFSPKSPDKAHLNLHINSLELGDSAVYFCASSPIGGGPGNTIYFGEGSWLTVV.

Many counts were recorded for this clonotype. The DNA of the CDR3 is TGTGCCAGCAGCAGAAGAACCTACGAGCAGTACTTC. Its translation: CASSRRTYEQYF. The chain employs TRBV7-9 and TRBJ2-7; D is unresolved. Trimming took 5 bases from V and 2 from J, leaving 7 bases between them. Germline values: CDR1 SEHNR, CDR2 FQNEAQ (reference sequence). The CDR3 has 12 amino acids.

The chain couples TRBV6-1 to TRBJ1-2, with a possible D match to TRBD1 (5 bases). The V end lost 6 bases, the J end lost 0 bases, and 8 bases lay between the germline ends. Germline V gene lookup returns CDR1 MNHNS and CDR2 SASEGT. This CDR3 comprises 13 residues. The chain's CDR3 is CASRGTTNYGYTF. In DNA form, the CDR3 reads TGTGCCAGCAGAGGGACGACTAACTATGGCTACACCTTC.

This clonotype was seen only a few times. The J gene is TRBJ1-1, the V gene TRBV7-9, with TRBD1 as a possible D gene (6 bases). Germline CDR1 SEHNR, CDR2 FQNEAQ (reference sequence). V was cut by 1 base and J by 0 bases, with 15 bases left in between. The CDR3 runs to 17 residues. The chain's CDR3 is CASSLGGGRPLNTEAFF. For the CDR3, the DNA is TGTGCCAGCAGCTTAGGGGGGGGCAGACCATTGAACACTGAAGCTTTCTTT.

The chain combines TRBV27 with TRBJ2-5, with a weak D call TRBD1 (5 bases). This CDR3 spans 13 amino acids. The V and J ends lost 7 bases and 5 bases respectively, with 14 bases between them. The germline V gene encodes CDR1 MNHEY and CDR2 SMNVEV (reference sequence). The DNA of the CDR3 is TGTGCCAGCAACCAAAGGGGATCCGAGACCCAGTACTTC. Encoded protein: CASNQRGSETQYF.

The table lists this clonotype with a few counts. The chain is built from TRBV7-9 and TRBJ1-2, with 7 bases matching TRBD1. Germline assignment: CDR1 SEHNR and CDR2 FQNEAQ (reference sequence). CDR3 length equals 17 residues. V shed 3 bases and J 5 bases; nucleotides not matched to a gene: 15. The CDR3 DNA is TGTGCCAGCAGCTTCGGCGGTGAGGGGGCGACTTTATATGGCTACACCTTC. Translated: CASSFGGEGATLYGYTF.

This clonotype was detected ten times or more. V is TRBV29-1 and J is TRBJ1-1; possibly TRBD1 for D (5 bases). Germline loops: CDR1 SQVTM, CDR2 ANQGSEA. Trimming took 5 bases from V and 1 from J, leaving 14 bases between them. The CDR3 contains 14 residues. Here the CDR3 reads CSVWTPGGNTEAFF. The CDR3 DNA is TGCAGCGTTTGGACCCCCGGGGGGAACACTGAAGCTTTCTTT.